This T cell receptor (beta chain) was recorded in a study of cytomegalovirus exposure and HLA in healthy donors. Study information: Around 80 million unique TCR sequences came from HLA-typed donors in an early release.

V lost 3 bases, J lost 0 bases, and 11 bases lay in between. Germline CDR1 SGHTA, CDR2 FQGNSA. This CDR3 comprises 15 residues. PCR involved 60 Vbeta and 13 Jbeta primers. Measured with immunoSEQ multiplex PCR; TCRdb has only the in-frame clones, and not every one. The sample contains some 200,000 clones, roughly 80% of which appear only once. Turning to this clone: The antigen remains undetermined.

Study outcomes and limitations: Reports indicated that the classifier achieved high specificity and sensitivity in diagnosing cytomegalovirus status. Owing to their indistinguishability, certain V segments, notably TRBV6-2 and TRBV6-3, were excluded. In vitro testing confirmed a few CMV-associated chains as specific for CMV antigens.

Sequencing input: PBMCs. The V and J genes are TRBV7-2 and TRBJ1-1; D ambiguous. The TCR originated in a girl between 10 and 17 years old in good health and CMV-seronegative. Here the CDR3 reads CASSFRRGMNTEAFF. The CDR3 DNA reads TGTGCCAGCAGCTTCCGACGGGGAATGAACACTGAAGCTTTCTTT.